The clone carrying this T cell receptor (beta chain) was detected a few times. The target antigen is unknown. These data originate in a study of cytomegalovirus exposure and HLA in healthy donors. As for the study in general: Early released data had around 79 million unique TCRs, all coming from HLA-typed donors. Findings and caveats of the study: The productive fraction for most TCR beta V segments was about 90% or about 30% in an earlier analysis. Many donors carried some public TCRs, although rarity characterized most TCR sequences.

The ends were cut back, 4 bases at V and 6 bases at J, with 18 bases in the middle. The length of the CDR3 is 15 residues. Looked up from germline, CDR1 is LNHDA and CDR2 is SQIVND (reference sequence). PCR primers comprised 60 Vbeta and 13 Jbeta primers. Here immunoSEQ multiplex PCR was the method, and the copy in TCRdb shows in-frame clones only, minus some. The sample shows about 140,000 clones, approximately 57% of them seen only once. The V call is TRBV19, the J call TRBJ1-2, with D possibly being TRBD1 (5 bases). This sequence was found in a male donor in good health and CMV-seronegative. Material: PBMCs. This CDR3 reads CASSTSGGTVDGYTF. The CDR3 DNA reads TGTGCCAGTAGTACCTCCGGGGGGACTGTAGATGGCTACACCTTC.